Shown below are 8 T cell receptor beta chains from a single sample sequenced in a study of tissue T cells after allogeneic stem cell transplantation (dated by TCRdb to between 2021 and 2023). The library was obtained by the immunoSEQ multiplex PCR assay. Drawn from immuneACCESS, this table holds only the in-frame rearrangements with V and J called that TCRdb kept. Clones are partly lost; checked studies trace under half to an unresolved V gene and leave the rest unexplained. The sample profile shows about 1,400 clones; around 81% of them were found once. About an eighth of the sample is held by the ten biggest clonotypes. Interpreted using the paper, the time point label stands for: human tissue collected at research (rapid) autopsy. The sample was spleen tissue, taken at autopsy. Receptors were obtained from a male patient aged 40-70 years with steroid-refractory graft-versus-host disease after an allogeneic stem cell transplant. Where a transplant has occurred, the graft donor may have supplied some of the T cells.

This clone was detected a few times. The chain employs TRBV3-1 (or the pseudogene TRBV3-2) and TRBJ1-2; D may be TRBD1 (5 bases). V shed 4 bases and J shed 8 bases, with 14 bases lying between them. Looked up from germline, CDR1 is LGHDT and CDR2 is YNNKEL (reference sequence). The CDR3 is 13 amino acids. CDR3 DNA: TGTGCCAGCAGCCGGGACCCCCTCTACGGCTACACCTTC. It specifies CASSRDPLYGYTF.

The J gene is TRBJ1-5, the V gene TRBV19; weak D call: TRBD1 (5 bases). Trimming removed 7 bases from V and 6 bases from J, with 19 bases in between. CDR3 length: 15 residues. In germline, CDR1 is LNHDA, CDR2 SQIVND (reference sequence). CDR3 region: CASIPVGVLGQPQHF. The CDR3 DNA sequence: TGTGCCAGTATCCCCGTGGGGGTATTGGGTCAGCCCCAGCATTTT. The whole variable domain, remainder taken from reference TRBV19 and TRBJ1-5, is DGGITQSPKYLFRKEGQNVTLSCEQNLNHDAMYWYRQDPGQGLRLIYYSQIVNDFQKGDIAEGYSVSREKKESFPLTVTSAQKNPTAFYLCASIPVGVLGQPQHFGDGTRLSIL.

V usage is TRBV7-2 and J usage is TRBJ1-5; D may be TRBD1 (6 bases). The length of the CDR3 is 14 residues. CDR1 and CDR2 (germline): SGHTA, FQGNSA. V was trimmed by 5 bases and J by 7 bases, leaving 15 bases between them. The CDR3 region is CASSERGGSQPQHF. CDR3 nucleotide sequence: TGTGCCAGCAGCGAAAGGGGGGGGAGCCAGCCCCAGCATTTT. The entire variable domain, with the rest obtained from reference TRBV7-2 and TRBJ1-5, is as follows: GAGVSQSPSNKVTEKGKDVELRCDPISGHTALYWYRQSLGQGLEFLIYFQGNSAPDKSGLPSDRFSAERTGGSVSTLTIQRTQQEDSAVYLCASSERGGSQPQHFGDGTRLSIL.

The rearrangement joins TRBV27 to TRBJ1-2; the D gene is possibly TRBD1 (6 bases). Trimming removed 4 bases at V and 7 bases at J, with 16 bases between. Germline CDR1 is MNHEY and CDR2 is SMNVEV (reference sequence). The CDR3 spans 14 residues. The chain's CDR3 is CASSSILTGSGYTF. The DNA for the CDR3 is TGTGCCAGCAGTTCGATTTTAACAGGGTCTGGCTACACCTTC.

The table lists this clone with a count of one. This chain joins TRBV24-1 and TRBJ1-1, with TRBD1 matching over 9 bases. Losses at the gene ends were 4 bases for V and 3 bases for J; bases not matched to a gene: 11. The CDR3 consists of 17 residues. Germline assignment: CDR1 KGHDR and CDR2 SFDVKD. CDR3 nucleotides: TGTGCCACCAGTGACCGCGGGACAGGGTCGAAGTACACTGAAGCTTTCTTT. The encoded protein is CATSDRGTGSKYTEAFF.

CDR3 sequence: CSVPGQVKDGYTF. CDR3 in DNA: TGCAGCGTCCCGGGACAGGTTAAGGATGGCTACACCTTC. The gene calls are TRBV29-1 and TRBJ1-2, with 8 bases that match TRBD1. The CDR3 is made up of 13 amino acids. J lost 6 bases, V lost 6 bases, and 9 bases had no gene match. Germline V gene lookup returns CDR1 SQVTM and CDR2 ANQGSEA. Variable domain in full (rest from reference TRBV29-1 and TRBJ1-2): SAVISQKPSRDICQRGTSLTIQCQVDSQVTMMFWYRQQPGQSLTLIATANQGSEATYESGFVIDKFPISRPNLTFSTLTVSNMSPEDSSIYLCSVPGQVKDGYTFGSGTRLTVV.

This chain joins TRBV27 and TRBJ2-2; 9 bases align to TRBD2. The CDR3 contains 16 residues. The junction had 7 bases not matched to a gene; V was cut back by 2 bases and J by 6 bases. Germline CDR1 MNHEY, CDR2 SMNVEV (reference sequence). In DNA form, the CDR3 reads TGTGCCAGCAGTTTAGCCCCGGCTAGCGGGGCCGGGGAGCTGTTTTTT. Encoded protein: CASSLAPASGAGELFF.

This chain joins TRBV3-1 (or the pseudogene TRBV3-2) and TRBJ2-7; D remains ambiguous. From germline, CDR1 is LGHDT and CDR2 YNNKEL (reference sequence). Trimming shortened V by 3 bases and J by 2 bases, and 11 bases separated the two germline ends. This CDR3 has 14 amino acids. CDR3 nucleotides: TGTGCCAGCAGCCAGAACCTACAGACCTACGAGCAGTACTTC. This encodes CASSQNLQTYEQYF.